Detailed here is one T cell receptor (beta chain). The data originate from a study of technical replicates of blood from several donors. Assay: immunoSEQ multiplex PCR; the TCRdb copy retains only in-frame clones and omits some. The data show about 64,000 clones, with 86% seen just once and approximately 4.7% held by the top ten. The CDR3 spans 11 residues. CDR1 is DFQATT, CDR2 SNEGSKA, per germline (reference sequence). Trimming cost V 5 bases and J 11 bases; bases outside gene matches: 7. Input material: PBMCs. The source is a human donor in good health. Some clones in this sample may be carry-over from other donors' samples. The chain joins TRBV20-1 to TRBJ1-1; 8 bases match TRBD1. The CDR3 DNA reads TGCAGTGCTTATCAGGGGGCTGGTGCTTTCTTT. It is translated as CSAYQGAGAFF.